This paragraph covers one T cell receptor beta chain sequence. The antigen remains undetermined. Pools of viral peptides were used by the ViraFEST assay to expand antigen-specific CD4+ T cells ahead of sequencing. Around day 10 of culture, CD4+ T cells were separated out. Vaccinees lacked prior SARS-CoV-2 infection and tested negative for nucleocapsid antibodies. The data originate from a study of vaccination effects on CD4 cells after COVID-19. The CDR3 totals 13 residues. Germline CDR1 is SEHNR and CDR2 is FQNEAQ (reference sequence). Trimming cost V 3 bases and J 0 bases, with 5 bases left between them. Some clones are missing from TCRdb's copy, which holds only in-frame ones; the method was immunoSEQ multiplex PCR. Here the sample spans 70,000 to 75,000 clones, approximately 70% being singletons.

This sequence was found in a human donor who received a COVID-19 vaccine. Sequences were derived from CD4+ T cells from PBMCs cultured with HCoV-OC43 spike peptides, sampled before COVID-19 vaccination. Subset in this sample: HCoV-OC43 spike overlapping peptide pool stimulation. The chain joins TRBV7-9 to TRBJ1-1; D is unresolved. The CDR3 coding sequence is TGTGCCAGCAGCTTTGACATGAACACTGAAGCTTTCTTT. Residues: CASSFDMNTEAFF. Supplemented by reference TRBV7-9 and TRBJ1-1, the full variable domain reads DTGVSQNPRHKITKRGQNVTFRCDPISEHNRLYWYRQTLGQGPEFLTYFQNEAQLEKSRLLSDRFSAERPKGSFSTLEIQRTEQGDSAMYLCASSFDMNTEAFFGQGTRLTVV.